This is a list of T cell receptor beta chains from one sample in a study of response to subunit inactivated influenza vaccine. MiXCR, applied by TCRdb to the RT-PCR reads, yields one record per CDR3 protein. The table records 700,000 to 800,000 distinct CDR3 sequences, under 20% of them present only once. Sequencing used PBMCs from blood, obtained 4 to 6 days after vaccination. Receptors originate from a man in his fifties or sixties who received an inactivated influenza vaccine. CDR3s include the opening cysteine and the closing phenylalanine or tryptophan. A D gene is named only where the DNA matches it firmly. The size entry is marked missing in some rows and otherwise reads once, few, many or a size class.

j_call d_call clone_size v_call cdr3_nt cdr3_aa
TRBJ2-1 TRBD1 few TRBV11-2 TGTGCCAGCAGCCTAAACCCCCCAGGGGGCTCCTCCTACAATGAGCAGTTCTTC CASSLNPPGGSSYNEQFF
TRBJ1-2 - - TRBV12-3/TRBV12-4 TGTGCCAGCAGTTTTGAGGGAGCTGGCTACACCTTC CASSFEGAGYTF
TRBJ2-1 - - TRBV6-5 TGTGCCAGCAGTTATTTGCTGACGGGTGAGCAGTTCTTC CASSYLLTGEQFF
TRBJ2-1 - many TRBV12-3/TRBV12-4 TGTGCCAGCAGTTTAGCACATAACTCCTACAATGAGCAGTTCTTC CASSLAHNSYNEQFF
TRBJ1-5 - - TRBV12-3/TRBV12-4 TGTGCCAGCAGCTTGGGTGGGGGCCCTTATAGCAATCAGCCCCAGCATTTT CASSLGGGPYSNQPQHF
TRBJ1-1 - few TRBV9 TGTGCCAGCAGCCCCCGGGCCAGAACGGGCACTGAAGCTTTCTTT CASSPRARTGTEAFF
TRBJ2-7 TRBD1 - TRBV30 TGTGCCTGGGGACAGGGGTCCTACGAGCAGTACTTC CAWGQGSYEQYF
TRBJ2-4 - - TRBV20-1 TGCAGTGCCACAGACTACGAGGGAGGTGTTCTAGCCAAAAACATTCAGTACTTC CSATDYEGGVLAKNIQYF
TRBJ2-1 TRBD2 - TRBV7-3 TGTGCCAGCAGCTTGATATCAGGACTAGCGGGAGGAAATGAGCAGTTCTTC CASSLISGLAGGNEQFF
TRBJ2-6 TRBD1 - TRBV4-2 TGTGCCAGCAGCCGGGACAGCCCTGGGGCCAACGTCCTGACTTTC CASSRDSPGANVLTF
TRBJ2-1 TRBD2 many TRBV28 TGTGCCAGCAGCACGCTAGCGGCCATACCTCGGAATGAGCAGTTCTTC CASSTLAAIPRNEQFF
TRBJ1-6 - many TRBV7-2 TGTGCCAGCAGCCCTAGGAGCAATTCACCCCTCCACTTT CASSPRSNSPLHF
TRBJ2-7 - - TRBV9 TGTGCCAGCAGCGTGCGAGCGGACAGCCGGACTTACGAGCAGTACTTC CASSVRADSRTYEQYF
TRBJ1-1 TRBD1 - TRBV24-1 TGTGCCACCAGGGGACAGGGGTACACTGAAGCTTTCTTT CATRGQGYTEAFF
TRBJ2-1 - many TRBV12-3/TRBV12-4 TGTGCCAGCAGTTTAAGGGCCCACAATGAGCAGTTCTTC CASSLRAHNEQFF
TRBJ1-4 TRBD1 - TRBV11-2 TGTGCCAGCAGTAAGACAGGGGCGCAGAATGAAAAACTGTTTTTT CASSKTGAQNEKLFF
TRBJ2-3 - few TRBV24-1 TGTGCCACCAGTGGTTCAGGGGGCACAGATACGCAGTATTTT CATSGSGGTDTQYF
TRBJ2-2 - few TRBV18 TGTGCCAGCTCGCCTACGACAGACAACACCGGGGAGCTGTTTTTT CASSPTTDNTGELFF
TRBJ2-7 - few TRBV6-2/TRBV6-3 TGTGCCAGCCAGGTTGGTTACGAGCAGTACTTC CASQVGYEQYF
TRBJ1-4 - few TRBV7-2 TGTGCCAGCAGCTTAGGTCATGGAGAAAAACTGTTTTTT CASSLGHGEKLFF
TRBJ2-7 - many TRBV4-1 TGCGCCAGCAGCCAAGATGGCGGTGGGTTCTACGAGCAGTACTTC CASSQDGGGFYEQYF
TRBJ2-2 - once TRBV4-2 TGTGCCAGCAGCCAAGCCCGGGTCTTCTCGACGAACACCGGGGAGCTGTTTTTT CASSQARVFSTNTGELFF